This T cell receptor (beta chain) was recorded in a study of patients and donors after allogeneic stem cell transplantation. Germline CDR1 is SGDLS and CDR2 is YYNGEE. The CDR3 loop spans 12 amino acids. Trimming cost V 4 bases and J 8 bases, with 12 bases left between them. TCRdb ran MiXCR on the RT-PCR reads and lists one entry per CDR3 protein. The sample lists some 200,000 distinct CDR3 sequences, more than 35% occurring once. The rearrangement uses TRBV9 and TRBJ1-2, with D possibly TRBD1 on 5 matching bases. Sample: blood, either unsorted or a sorted T cell fraction (not recorded which). The clonotype originates from a human donor who was either an allogeneic HSCT recipient or a stem cell or donor lymphocyte infusion donor (not recorded which). It is not recorded whose cells these are; they may come from a transplant donor. The CDR3 sequence: CASSPLGQGYTF. The CDR3, as DNA: TGTGCCAGCAGCCCCTTGGGGCAAGGCTACACCTTC. Drawing the rest from reference TRBV9 and TRBJ1-2, the complete variable domain is DSGVTQTPKHLITATGQRVTLRCSPRSGDLSVYWYQQSLDQGLQFLIQYYNGEERAKGNILERFSAQQFPDLHSELNLSSLELGDSALYFCASSPLGQGYTFGSGTRLTVV.